The present entry profiles one T cell receptor beta chain with its context. In the PCR, 60 Vbeta and 13 Jbeta primers were used. Clones were sequenced by immunoSEQ multiplex PCR, and TCRdb holds only the in-frame ones, with some missing. The data hold 75,000 to 100,000 clones, with roughly 74% observed a single time. Trimming removed 2 bases from V and 4 bases from J, with 9 bases in between. In germline, CDR1 is LNHDA, CDR2 SQIVND (reference sequence). The CDR3 is made up of 13 amino acids. The data originate from a study of cytomegalovirus exposure and HLA in healthy donors. What was sequenced was PBMCs. The sequence derives from an older woman in good health and CMV-seropositive. The chain employs TRBV19 and TRBJ2-7; D is unclear. The CDR3: CASSISPLYEQYF. DNA of the CDR3: TGTGCCAGTAGTATATCCCCGTTATACGAGCAGTACTTC.